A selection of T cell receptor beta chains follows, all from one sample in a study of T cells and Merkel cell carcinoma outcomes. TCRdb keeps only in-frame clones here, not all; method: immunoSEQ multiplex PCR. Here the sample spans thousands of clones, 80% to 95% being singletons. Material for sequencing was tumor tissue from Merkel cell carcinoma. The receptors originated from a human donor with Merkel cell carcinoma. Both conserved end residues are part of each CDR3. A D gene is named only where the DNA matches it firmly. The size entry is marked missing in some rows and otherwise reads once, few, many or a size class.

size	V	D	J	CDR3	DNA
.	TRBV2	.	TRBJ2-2	CASISDLNTGELFF	TGTGCCAGTATAAGCGACCTGAACACCGGGGAGCTGTTTTTT
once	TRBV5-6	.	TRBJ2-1	CASSWTGSSYNEQFF	TGTGCCAGCAGCTGGACGGGGAGCTCCTACAATGAGCAGTTCTTC
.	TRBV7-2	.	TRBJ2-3	CASSPSTDTQYF	TGTGCCAGCAGCCCGAGCACAGATACGCAGTATTTT
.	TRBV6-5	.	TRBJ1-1	CASSYGGNTEAFF	TGTGCCAGCAGTTATGGGGGGAACACTGAAGCTTTCTTT
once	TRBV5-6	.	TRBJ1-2	CASSLWSQVYGYTF	TGTGCCAGCAGCTTGTGGTCTCAGGTCTATGGCTACACCTTC
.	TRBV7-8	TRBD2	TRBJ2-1	CASSRTSVHNEQFF	TGTGCTAGCAGTCGGACTAGCGTACACAATGAGCAGTTCTTC
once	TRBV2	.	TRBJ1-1	CASILGRGMNTEAFF	TGTGCCAGCATTCTGGGGAGGGGCATGAACACTGAAGCTTTCTTT
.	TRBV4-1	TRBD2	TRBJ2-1	CASSPGLAGANEQFF	TGCGCCAGCAGCCCGGGACTAGCGGGAGCCAATGAGCAGTTCTTC
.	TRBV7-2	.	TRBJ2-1	CASSPQGGGNEQFF	TGTGCCAGCAGCCCGCAGGGGGGAGGCAATGAGCAGTTCTTC
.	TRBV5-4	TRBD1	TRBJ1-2	CASSLGQANYGYTF	TGTGCCAGCAGCCTCGGACAGGCTAACTATGGCTACACCTTC
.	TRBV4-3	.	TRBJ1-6	CASSQAMHSYNSPLHF	TGCGCCAGCAGCCAAGCTATGCACTCCTATAATTCACCCCTCCACTTT
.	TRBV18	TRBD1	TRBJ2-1	CASSPDRGTYNEQFF	TGTGCCAGCTCACCCGACAGGGGGACCTACAATGAGCAGTTCTTC
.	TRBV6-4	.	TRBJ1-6	CASRGGQKNSPLHF	TGTGCCAGCAGGGGGGGACAAAAAAATTCACCCCTCCACTTT
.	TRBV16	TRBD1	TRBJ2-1	CASSPLDRGNEQFF	TGTGCCAGCAGCCCATTGGACAGGGGGAATGAGCAGTTCTTC
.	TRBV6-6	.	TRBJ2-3	CASGYTDTQYF	TGTGCATCGGGGTACACAGATACGCAGTATTTT
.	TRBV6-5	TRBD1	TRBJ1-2	CASSYQGGTYGYTF	TGTGCCAGCAGTTATCAAGGGGGCACCTATGGCTACACCTTC
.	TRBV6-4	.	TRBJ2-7	CASSARDTKDEQYF	TGTGCCAGCAGTGCTAGGGACACCAAGGACGAGCAGTACTTC
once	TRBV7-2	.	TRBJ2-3	CASSRPNTDTQYF	TGTGCCAGCAGCAGACCGAACACAGATACGCAGTATTTT
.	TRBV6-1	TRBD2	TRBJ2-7	CASSEFLAGYYEQYF	TGTGCCAGCAGTGAATTCTTAGCGGGGTACTACGAGCAGTACTTC
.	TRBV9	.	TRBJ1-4	CASSARTGANEKLFF	TGTGCCAGCAGCGCCCGGACCGGGGCGAATGAAAAACTGTTTTTT
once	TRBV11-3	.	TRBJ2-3	CASSGGNTDTQYF	TGTGCCAGCAGCGGGGGAAACACAGATACGCAGTATTTT
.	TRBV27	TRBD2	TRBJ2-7	CAPRIAGEGYEQYF	TGTGCCCCCAGAATAGCGGGAGAAGGTTACGAGCAGTACTTC
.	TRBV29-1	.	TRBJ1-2	CSVEAPNYGYTF	TGCAGCGTTGAAGCACCTAACTATGGCTACACCTTC
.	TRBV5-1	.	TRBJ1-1	CASSSLGGENTKAFF	TGCGCCAGCAGCTCGCTGGGGGGCGAGAACACTAAAGCTTTCTTT
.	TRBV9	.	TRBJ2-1	CASSVGGAYRYNEQFF	TGTGCCAGCAGCGTAGGGGGGGCGTACAGATACAATGAGCAGTTCTTC
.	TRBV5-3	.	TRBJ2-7	CARSPFPDEQYF	TGTGCCAGAAGCCCGTTCCCCGACGAGCAGTACTTC
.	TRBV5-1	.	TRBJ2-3	CASSGGGQSSTDTQYF	TGCGCCAGCAGCGGAGGGGGCCAATCTAGCACAGATACGCAGTATTTT
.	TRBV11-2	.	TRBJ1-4	CASSPRVAWEKLFF	TGTGCCAGCAGCCCCAGGGTAGCGTGGGAAAAACTGTTTTTT
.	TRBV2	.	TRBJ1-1	CAGRLNTEAFF	TGTGCCGGTCGGTTGAACACTGAAGCTTTCTTT
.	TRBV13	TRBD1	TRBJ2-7	CASSRQGAGEQYF	TGTGCCAGCAGCAGACAGGGGGCGGGCGAGCAGTACTTC
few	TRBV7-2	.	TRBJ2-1	CASSSQAGLYNEQFF	TGTGCCAGCAGCTCTCAAGCGGGCCTTTACAATGAGCAGTTCTTC
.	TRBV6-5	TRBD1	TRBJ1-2	CASSNWRGPHTF	TGTGCCAGCAGTAACTGGAGGGGGCCCCACACCTTC
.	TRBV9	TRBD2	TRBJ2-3	CASSVGLGTDTQYF	TGTGCCAGCAGCGTTGGACTAGGCACAGATACGCAGTATTTT
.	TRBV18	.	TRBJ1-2	CASSPDRNYGYTF	TGTGCCAGCTCACCAGATAGGAACTATGGCTACACCTTC
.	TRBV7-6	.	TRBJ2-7	CASSLGPGGGVYEQYF	TGTGCCAGCAGCTTGGGGCCCGGGGGCGGGGTTTACGAGCAGTACTTC
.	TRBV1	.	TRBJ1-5	CTSSQDSDQPQHF	TGCACCAGCAGCCAAGATTCGGATCAGCCCCAGCATTTT
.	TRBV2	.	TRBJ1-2	CASNPLTNTNYGYTF	TGTGCCAGCAACCCCCTGACCAATACAAACTATGGCTACACCTTC
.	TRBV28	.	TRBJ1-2	CASSSGPLLANYGYTF	TGTGCCAGCAGTTCGGGACCGCTACTAGCTAACTATGGCTACACCTTC
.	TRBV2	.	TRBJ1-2	CASRPTLYGYTF	TGTGCCAGCAGACCGACCCTCTATGGCTACACCTTC
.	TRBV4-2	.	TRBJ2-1	CASSQDEGAHNEQFF	TGTGCCAGCAGCCAAGATGAAGGGGCCCACAATGAGCAGTTCTTC
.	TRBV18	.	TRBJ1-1	CASSPQTGNTEAFF	TGTGCCAGCTCACCACAAACAGGGAACACTGAAGCTTTCTTT
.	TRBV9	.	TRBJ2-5	CASSPGGEETQYF	TGTGCCAGCAGCCCCGGAGGCGAAGAGACCCAGTACTTC
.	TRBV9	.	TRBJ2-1	CASSVSRVGEQFF	TGTGCCAGCAGCGTCTCAAGGGTCGGGGAGCAGTTCTTC
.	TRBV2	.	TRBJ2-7	CASSEIQGGSYEQYF	TGTGCCAGCAGTGAAATCCAGGGGGGCTCCTACGAGCAGTATTTC
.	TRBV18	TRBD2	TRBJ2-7	CASSPTSGEQYF	TGTGCCAGCTCACCGACTAGCGGCGAGCAGTACTTC
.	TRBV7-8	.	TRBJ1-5	CASSLAREYSNQPQHF	TGTGCCAGCAGCTTAGCCAGGGAATATAGCAATCAGCCCCAGCATTTT
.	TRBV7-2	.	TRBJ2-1	CASSLTFARGNEQFF	TGTGCCAGCAGCTTAACCTTCGCCCGCGGCAATGAGCAGTTCTTC
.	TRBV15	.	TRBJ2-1	CATSRDGYNEQFF	TGTGCCACCAGCAGAGATGGGTACAATGAGCAGTTCTTC
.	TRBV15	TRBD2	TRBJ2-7	CATSRRLASEQYF	TGTGCTACCAGCAGGAGACTAGCATCTGAGCAGTACTTC
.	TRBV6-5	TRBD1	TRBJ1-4	CASSYRQGTNEKLFF	TGTGCCAGCAGTTACCGACAGGGGACTAATGAAAAACTGTTTTTT
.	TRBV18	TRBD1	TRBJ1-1	CASSPYRGLNTEAFF	TGTGCCAGCTCACCTTACAGGGGGCTGAACACTGAAGCTTTCTTT
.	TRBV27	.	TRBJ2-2	CASSHHRGSHANTGELFF	TGTGCCAGCAGTCATCATCGGGGGTCACACGCGAACACCGGGGAGCTGTTTTTT
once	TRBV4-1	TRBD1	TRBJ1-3	CASGSDRESSGNTIYF	TGCGCCAGCGGGTCCGACAGGGAGAGCTCTGGAAACACCATATATTTT
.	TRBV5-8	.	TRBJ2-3	CASTQGGGSDTQYF	TGTGCCAGCACCCAAGGTGGGGGGTCAGATACGCAGTATTTT
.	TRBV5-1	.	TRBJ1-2	CASSSAVSYYGYTF	TGCGCCAGCAGTTCGGCGGTCAGTTACTATGGCTACACCTTC
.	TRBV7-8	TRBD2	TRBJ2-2	CASRSGLAGDTGELFF	TGTGCCAGCAGATCCGGACTAGCGGGTGACACCGGGGAGCTGTTTTTT
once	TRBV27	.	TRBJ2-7	CASSIKQGHEQYF	TGTGCCAGCAGTATTAAACAGGGCCACGAGCAGTACTTC